This is a list of T cell receptor beta chains from one sample in a study of shared clonotypes between healthy human individuals. Using immunoSEQ multiplex PCR, the repertoire was profiled, and TCRdb retains in-frame clones only, with some absent. The sample holds more than 2,000,000 clones, approximately 92% seen once. The sample comprised naive CD4+ T cells sorted from blood. The source of these receptors is a man aged 18 to 30 in good health. CDR3s include the opening cysteine and the closing phenylalanine or tryptophan. D genes are given only for firm matches. Rows may omit the clone size; those that give it use once, few, many or a size class.

D gene: TRBD2
clone size: .
J gene: TRBJ2-2
V gene: TRBV30
CDR3 protein: CAWRGLRTSQNTGELFF
CDR3 DNA: TGTGCCTGGAGGGGGCTAAGGACTAGCCAAAACACCGGGGAGCTGTTTTTT

D gene: .
clone size: .
J gene: TRBJ1-2
V gene: TRBV6-1
CDR3 protein: CASSELRYGYTF
CDR3 DNA: TGTGCCAGCAGTGAACTGCGGTATGGCTACACCTTC

D gene: .
clone size: .
J gene: TRBJ2-3
V gene: TRBV4-3
CDR3 protein: CASSQDARTDTQYF
CDR3 DNA: TGCGCCAGCAGCCAAGATGCCCGAACAGATACGCAGTATTTT

D gene: TRBD2
clone size: .
J gene: TRBJ2-3
V gene: TRBV5-1
CDR3 protein: CASSLDVLAGDTDTQYF
CDR3 DNA: TGCGCCAGCAGCTTGGATGTACTAGCGGGAGACACAGATACGCAGTATTTT

D gene: .
clone size: .
J gene: TRBJ2-1
V gene: TRBV5-1
CDR3 protein: CASTLDEVSSYNEQFF
CDR3 DNA: TGCGCCAGCACCCTTGACGAAGTGAGCTCCTACAATGAGCAGTTCTTC

D gene: .
clone size: .
J gene: TRBJ1-2
V gene: TRBV7-2
CDR3 protein: CASSGAVGGANYGYTF
CDR3 DNA: TGTGCCAGCAGCGGTGCGGTTGGAGGGGCTAACTATGGCTACACCTTC

D gene: TRBD1
clone size: .
J gene: TRBJ1-2
V gene: TRBV6-5
CDR3 protein: CASSYSTDRGYTF
CDR3 DNA: TGTGCCAGCAGTTACTCGACGGACAGGGGCTACACCTTC

D gene: .
clone size: .
J gene: TRBJ2-7
V gene: TRBV5-1
CDR3 protein: CASSLKTTVYEQYF
CDR3 DNA: TGCGCCAGCAGCTTGAAGACGACAGTCTACGAGCAGTACTTC

D gene: .
clone size: .
J gene: TRBJ1-1
V gene: TRBV6-1
CDR3 protein: CASMQALKAFF
CDR3 DNA: TGTGCCAGCATGCAGGCACTGAAAGCTTTCTTT

D gene: .
clone size: .
J gene: TRBJ2-4
V gene: TRBV2
CDR3 protein: CASSEKGGIQYF
CDR3 DNA: TGTGCCAGCAGTGAAAAGGGGGGCATTCAGTACTTC

D gene: .
clone size: .
J gene: TRBJ1-6
V gene: TRBV11-2
CDR3 protein: CASSLVDGDSPLHF
CDR3 DNA: TGTGCCAGCAGCTTAGTGGACGGAGATTCACCCCTCCACTTT

D gene: .
clone size: .
J gene: TRBJ1-4
V gene: TRBV30
CDR3 protein: CAWSAGFNEKLFF
CDR3 DNA: TGTGCCTGGAGTGCAGGGTTTAACGAAAAACTGTTTTTT

D gene: TRBD1
clone size: .
J gene: TRBJ2-5
V gene: TRBV5-3
CDR3 protein: CARSSGQGETQYF
CDR3 DNA: TGTGCCAGAAGCTCCGGACAGGGAGAGACCCAGTACTTC

D gene: .
clone size: .
J gene: TRBJ1-5
V gene: TRBV28
CDR3 protein: CASSLERNQPQHF
CDR3 DNA: TGTGCCAGCAGTTTAGAGAGAAATCAGCCCCAGCATTTT

D gene: .
clone size: .
J gene: TRBJ1-4
V gene: TRBV19
CDR3 protein: CASSVSEKLFF
CDR3 DNA: TGTGCCAGTAGTGTCTCGGAAAAACTGTTTTTT

D gene: TRBD1
clone size: .
J gene: TRBJ2-2
V gene: TRBV11-2
CDR3 protein: CASRPGTGKTNTGELFF
CDR3 DNA: TGTGCCAGCAGACCCGGGACAGGGAAAACGAACACCGGGGAGCTGTTTTTT

D gene: TRBD2
clone size: .
J gene: TRBJ2-7
V gene: TRBV30
CDR3 protein: CAWRGLAGTEQYF
CDR3 DNA: TGTGCCTGGAGGGGACTAGCGGGAACCGAGCAGTACTTC

D gene: TRBD1
clone size: .
J gene: TRBJ2-4
V gene: TRBV9
CDR3 protein: CASSATGGKNIQYF
CDR3 DNA: TGTGCCAGCAGCGCGACAGGGGGGAAAAACATTCAGTACTTC

D gene: .
clone size: .
J gene: TRBJ1-2
V gene: TRBV6-6
CDR3 protein: CASSYQGMGGYTF
CDR3 DNA: TGTGCCAGCAGTTACCAGGGGATGGGTGGCTACACCTTC

D gene: .
clone size: .
J gene: TRBJ1-3
V gene: TRBV7-8
CDR3 protein: CASSLGVPREAGNTIYF
CDR3 DNA: TGTGCCAGCAGCTTAGGCGTCCCACGAGAAGCTGGAAACACCATATATTTT

D gene: .
clone size: .
J gene: TRBJ1-4
V gene: TRBV19
CDR3 protein: CASSIDVGEKLFF
CDR3 DNA: TGTGCCAGTAGTATCGATGTGGGAGAAAAACTGTTTTTT

D gene: TRBD1
clone size: .
J gene: TRBJ2-2
V gene: TRBV5-1
CDR3 protein: CASSLAWTGVTGELFF
CDR3 DNA: TGCGCCAGCAGCTTGGCATGGACAGGGGTTACCGGGGAGCTGTTTTTT

D gene: .
clone size: .
J gene: TRBJ1-1
V gene: TRBV9
CDR3 protein: CASSVDDGRAFF
CDR3 DNA: TGTGCCAGCAGCGTAGATGACGGGCGAGCTTTCTTT

D gene: .
clone size: .
J gene: TRBJ2-7
V gene: TRBV28
CDR3 protein: CASSSGLPYEQYF
CDR3 DNA: TGTGCCAGCAGTTCAGGGTTGCCCTACGAGCAGTACTTC

D gene: TRBD2
clone size: .
J gene: TRBJ2-2
V gene: TRBV27
CDR3 protein: CASSLRGGGRAGELFF
CDR3 DNA: TGTGCCAGCAGTTTGAGAGGGGGCGGGAGGGCCGGGGAGCTGTTTTTT

D gene: .
clone size: .
J gene: TRBJ1-1
V gene: TRBV5-4
CDR3 protein: CASVRGGSSVTEAFF
CDR3 DNA: TGTGCCAGCGTAAGGGGAGGAAGCTCAGTCACTGAAGCTTTCTTT

D gene: .
clone size: .
J gene: TRBJ1-4
V gene: TRBV18
CDR3 protein: CASSGDTNEKLFF
CDR3 DNA: TGTGCCAGCTCAGGTGACACTAATGAAAAACTGTTTTTT

D gene: TRBD2
clone size: .
J gene: TRBJ2-5
V gene: TRBV6-5
CDR3 protein: CASSILAGGETQYF
CDR3 DNA: TGTGCCAGCAGTATACTAGCGGGGGGTGAGACCCAGTACTTC

D gene: TRBD1
clone size: .
J gene: TRBJ2-5
V gene: TRBV7-9
CDR3 protein: CASSRDRGEETQYF
CDR3 DNA: TGTGCCAGCAGCAGGGACAGGGGAGAGGAGACCCAGTACTTC

D gene: TRBD1
clone size: .
J gene: TRBJ1-4
V gene: TRBV10-3
CDR3 protein: CAISERQGTSNEKLFF
CDR3 DNA: TGTGCCATCAGTGAGAGACAGGGTACATCTAATGAAAAACTGTTTTTT

D gene: .
clone size: .
J gene: TRBJ1-1
V gene: TRBV5-6
CDR3 protein: CASSPPGGGTTSEAFF
CDR3 DNA: TGTGCCAGCAGCCCCCCCGGAGGAGGGACGACATCTGAAGCTTTCTTT

D gene: TRBD2
clone size: .
J gene: TRBJ2-7
V gene: TRBV29-1
CDR3 protein: CSVGDLVAGGMSPYEQYF
CDR3 DNA: TGCAGCGTGGGTGACTTGGTAGCGGGAGGAATGAGCCCCTACGAGCAGTACTTC

D gene: .
clone size: .
J gene: TRBJ2-7
V gene: TRBV12-5
CDR3 protein: CASAPPPGAEQYF
CDR3 DNA: TGTGCTAGTGCCCCACCTCCGGGGGCCGAGCAGTACTTC

D gene: .
clone size: .
J gene: TRBJ1-1
V gene: TRBV28
CDR3 protein: CASNSGGIAMNTEAFF
CDR3 DNA: TGTGCCAGCAACTCCGGGGGAATTGCTATGAACACTGAAGCTTTCTTT

D gene: .
clone size: .
J gene: TRBJ2-5
V gene: TRBV5-4
CDR3 protein: CASSLFRETQYF
CDR3 DNA: TGTGCCAGCAGCTTATTCCGAGAGACCCAGTACTTC

D gene: TRBD1
clone size: .
J gene: TRBJ1-1
V gene: TRBV5-4
CDR3 protein: CASSQKGQGSRGNTEAFF
CDR3 DNA: TGTGCCAGCAGCCAAAAGGGACAGGGGTCGCGAGGGAACACTGAAGCTTTCTTT

D gene: .
clone size: .
J gene: TRBJ2-3
V gene: TRBV19
CDR3 protein: CASRGKGLDTQYF
CDR3 DNA: TGTGCCAGTAGAGGCAAGGGACTAGATACGCAGTATTTT

D gene: .
clone size: .
J gene: TRBJ2-1
V gene: TRBV7-6
CDR3 protein: CASSLAGGSGSYNEQFF
CDR3 DNA: TGTGCCAGCAGCTTAGCTGGTGGGAGCGGCTCCTACAATGAGCAGTTCTTC

D gene: TRBD2
clone size: .
J gene: TRBJ2-1
V gene: TRBV7-9
CDR3 protein: CASSLSGGSYNEQFF
CDR3 DNA: TGTGCCAGCAGCCTGAGCGGGGGCTCCTACAATGAGCAGTTCTTC

D gene: TRBD2
clone size: .
J gene: TRBJ2-7
V gene: TRBV6-5
CDR3 protein: CASTRSGGPAEQYF
CDR3 DNA: TGTGCCAGCACCCGAAGCGGGGGCCCCGCCGAGCAGTACTTC

D gene: .
clone size: .
J gene: TRBJ2-2
V gene: TRBV7-2
CDR3 protein: CASSRDTNTGELFF
CDR3 DNA: TGTGCCAGCAGTAGGGACACCAACACCGGGGAGCTGTTTTTT

D gene: TRBD2
clone size: .
J gene: TRBJ2-2
V gene: TRBV2
CDR3 protein: CASSLSGINTGELFF
CDR3 DNA: TGTGCCAGCAGCCTTAGCGGGATTAACACCGGGGAGCTGTTTTTT

D gene: .
clone size: .
J gene: TRBJ2-3
V gene: TRBV11-2
CDR3 protein: CASSLGTASTDTQYF
CDR3 DNA: TGTGCCAGCAGCTTAGGGACAGCTAGCACAGATACGCAGTATTTT

D gene: TRBD2
clone size: .
J gene: TRBJ2-7
V gene: TRBV5-1
CDR3 protein: CASSLGLAGAYEQYF
CDR3 DNA: TGCGCCAGCAGCTTAGGGCTAGCGGGAGCCTACGAGCAGTACTTC

D gene: .
clone size: .
J gene: TRBJ2-7
V gene: TRBV7-9
CDR3 protein: CASSPVRTLRSYEQYF
CDR3 DNA: TGTGCCAGCAGCCCAGTAAGGACTCTCCGCTCCTACGAGCAGTACTTC

D gene: .
clone size: .
J gene: TRBJ2-4
V gene: TRBV18
CDR3 protein: CASSPLDSSLAKNIQYF
CDR3 DNA: TGTGCCAGCTCACCCCTTGACAGTTCTCTAGCCAAAAACATTCAGTACTTC

D gene: TRBD1
clone size: .
J gene: TRBJ2-1
V gene: TRBV19
CDR3 protein: CASTRWGTGRNEQFF
CDR3 DNA: TGTGCCAGTACCCGTTGGGGGACAGGCCGGAATGAGCAGTTCTTC

D gene: .
clone size: .
J gene: TRBJ2-2
V gene: TRBV5-1
CDR3 protein: CASSSSGMNTGELFF
CDR3 DNA: TGCGCCAGCAGCTCATCCGGGATGAACACCGGGGAGCTGTTTTTT

D gene: .
clone size: .
J gene: TRBJ2-5
V gene: TRBV9
CDR3 protein: CASSVTVSETQYF
CDR3 DNA: TGTGCCAGCAGCGTAACTGTGTCCGAGACCCAGTACTTC

D gene: TRBD1
clone size: .
J gene: TRBJ1-5
V gene: TRBV13
CDR3 protein: CASSSRDSYNQPQHF
CDR3 DNA: TGTGCCAGCAGCTCCCGGGACAGTTACAATCAGCCCCAGCATTTT

D gene: .
clone size: .
J gene: TRBJ2-5
V gene: TRBV7-9
CDR3 protein: CASSSNVQTQYF
CDR3 DNA: TGTGCCAGCAGCTCTAACGTCCAGACCCAGTACTTC

D gene: TRBD1
clone size: few
J gene: TRBJ1-2
V gene: TRBV10-1
CDR3 protein: CASRPGTGGEDGYTF
CDR3 DNA: TGCGCCAGCAGACCCGGGACAGGGGGCGAAGATGGCTACACCTTC

D gene: .
clone size: .
J gene: TRBJ1-3
V gene: TRBV7-2
CDR3 protein: CASSHPGGNTIYF
CDR3 DNA: TGTGCCAGCAGCCACCCAGGTGGAAACACCATATATTTT

D gene: TRBD2
clone size: .
J gene: TRBJ2-2
V gene: TRBV11-2
CDR3 protein: CASRFSGANTGELFF
CDR3 DNA: TGTGCCAGCAGGTTTAGCGGGGCAAACACCGGGGAGCTGTTTTTT